These 4 T cell receptor beta chains came from one sample sequenced in a study of T cells in Graves' hyperthyroidism and ophthalmopathy. Authors of the study amplified TCR beta CDR3 regions from RNA transcripts. RT-PCR in the first round (using the HTBI primer set) targeted the TCR CDR3. TCRdb analysed the multiplex PCR reads with MiXCR anew, one entry per CDR3 protein. In the table there are fewer than 650,000 distinct CDR3 sequences, over 45% of which are singletons. The sequenced sample was peripheral blood or thyroid tissue (not recorded which). Source of these receptors: an adult woman with Graves' disease, either hyperthyroidism or ophthalmopathy (not recorded which).

On this clonotype itself: A single base separates this from a much larger clone, so it may be a read error. The chain employs TRBV20-1 and TRBJ1-4; TRBD1 matches 7 bases. CDR1 and CDR2 from the germline V gene are DFQATT and SNEGSKA (reference sequence). With V trimmed by 3 bases and J by 0 bases, 7 bases remained unmatched. This CDR3 has 16 residues. CDR3 nucleotide sequence: TGCAGTGCTAGTAGTTGCAGGGGGGCAACTAATGAAAAACTGTTTTTT. Its protein product is CSASSCRGATNEKLFF.

This clonotype has only a few counts. CDR3 residues: CASIDGLAVSPTYEQYF. The CDR3 DNA sequence: TGTGCCAGCATTGACGGGCTAGCGGTCTCCCCGACCTACGAGCAGTACTTC. The V and J genes are TRBV11-2 and TRBJ2-7, with TRBD2 matching over 7 bases. Trimming removed 7 bases from V and 2 bases from J; junction bases left unmatched: 17. This CDR3 has 17 residues. The germline CDR1 and CDR2 sequences are SGHAT and FQNNGV. Full variable domain (outside the CDR3, taken from reference TRBV11-2 and TRBJ2-7): EAGVAQSPRYKIIEKRQSVAFWCNPISGHATLYWYQQILGQGPKLLIQFQNNGVVDDSQLPKDRFSAERLKGVDSTLKIQPAKLEDSAVYLCASIDGLAVSPTYEQYFGPGTRLTVT.

This chain connects TRBV2 to TRBJ2-1; D gene ambiguous. Germline V gives CDR1 SNHLY, CDR2 FYNNEI. V was trimmed by 3 bases and J by 9 bases, leaving 6 bases between them. The CDR3 extends over 11 amino acids. The CDR3 nucleotides read TGTGCCAGCAGTGAGGTTAGTGAGCAGTTCTTC. Translating gives CASSEVSEQFF.

V usage is TRBV7-3 and J usage is TRBJ2-2; TRBD1 aligns across 9 bases. The junction had 3 bases not matched to a gene; V was cut back by 5 bases and J by 2 bases. This CDR3 has 15 residues. CDR1 is SGHTA and CDR2 is FQGTGA in the germline V gene. CDR3 coding DNA: TGTGCCAGCAGCAAGGGACAGGGTAACACCGGGGAGCTGTTTTTT. Its translation is CASSKGQGNTGELFF.